The entry below describes one T cell receptor beta chain. Its target is unknown. TCRdb used MiXCR to reprocess the 5' RACE reads, holding one entry per CDR3 protein. The sample lists 500,000 to 550,000 distinct CDR3 sequences, around 22% seen once, with about 0.48% in the top ten. Every sampled donor was Caucasian and healthy. The source of the sample is a study of identical twins. The study's findings and limits: Models underestimated out-of-frame TCR alpha sharing in monozygotic twins. A partial confounding effect on zero-insertion analyses could come from invariant MAIT and iNKT cells.

Unmatched junction bases numbered 1, after V lost 3 bases and J lost 2 bases. The CDR3 consists of 14 residues. Germline V gene sequence: CDR1 DFQATT, CDR2 SNEGSKA (reference sequence). These records were also assigned to another study, of yellow fever vaccine responses in identical twins.

The chain employs TRBV20-1 and TRBJ2-7; 13 positions agree with TRBD2. The source material was CD4+ T cells sorted from blood. The sequence was obtained from a young woman in good health. The CDR3 loop is CSASTSGGAYEQYV. DNA of the CDR3: TGCAGTGCTAGTACTAGCGGGGGGGCCTACGAGCAGTACGTC.